This TCR beta chain was captured in a study of PD-1 blockade in classical Hodgkin lymphoma. Study observations and caveats: Newly diagnosed patients had baseline TCR diversity that was reportedly lower than that of healthy donors.

CDR1 and CDR2 (germline): MNHNS, SASEGT. The CDR3 has 16 amino acids. For this clone: Its target is not known. A read error may account for a junction end that differs from germline.

TCRdb's table, derived via immunoSEQ multiplex PCR, lists solely in-frame clones and lacks some. Of 10,000 to 15,000 clones in the sample, roughly 84% are singletons; the top ten hold about a quarter. Brentuximab vedotin exposure varied, and every patient relapsed after autologous stem cell transplantation. V and J are TRBV6-1 and TRBJ2-5, with 12 positions matching TRBD2. The sample in question was peripheral blood mononuclear cells (PBMCs), obtained at baseline. This receptor was taken from a human donor with classical Hodgkin lymphoma. CDR3 sequence (DNA): TGTGTCAGCAGTGATGGCCTAGCGGGAGGGTCGAAGACCCAGTACTTC. Its translation is CVSSDGLAGGSKTQYF.